This note documents a single TCR beta chain sequence. Its specificity is not known. This sample was taken from a study of shared clonotypes between healthy human individuals. About the research overall: CD8 memory received one plate per donor, CD8 naive two, CD4 memory three and CD4 naive three. Findings and caveats of the study: Tissue TCR repertoires likely differ from these blood-only repertoires.

The data were produced by immunoSEQ multiplex PCR, yet TCRdb's version contains in-frame clones alone and is incomplete. The sample includes fewer than 800,000 clones, about 91% of them seen just once. CDR1 is MDHEN, CDR2 SYDVKM, per germline. The CDR3 runs to 16 residues. V gave up 5 bases and J gave up 9 bases; unmatched junction bases: 15. CD45RO-negative, CCR7-selected cells formed the naive CD8 fraction, which excluded terminally differentiated effector memory CD45RA+ cells. The rearrangement links TRBV28 to TRBJ2-1; 8 bases match TRBD2. Sequences were obtained from naive CD8+ T cells sorted from blood. The receptor's source is a man aged 25 to 45 in good health. CDR3 nucleotides: TGTGCCAGCAGTCTCCCCCTAGCGGGTTCTCGTGGTGAGCAGTTCTTC. The encoded protein is CASSLPLAGSRGEQFF.